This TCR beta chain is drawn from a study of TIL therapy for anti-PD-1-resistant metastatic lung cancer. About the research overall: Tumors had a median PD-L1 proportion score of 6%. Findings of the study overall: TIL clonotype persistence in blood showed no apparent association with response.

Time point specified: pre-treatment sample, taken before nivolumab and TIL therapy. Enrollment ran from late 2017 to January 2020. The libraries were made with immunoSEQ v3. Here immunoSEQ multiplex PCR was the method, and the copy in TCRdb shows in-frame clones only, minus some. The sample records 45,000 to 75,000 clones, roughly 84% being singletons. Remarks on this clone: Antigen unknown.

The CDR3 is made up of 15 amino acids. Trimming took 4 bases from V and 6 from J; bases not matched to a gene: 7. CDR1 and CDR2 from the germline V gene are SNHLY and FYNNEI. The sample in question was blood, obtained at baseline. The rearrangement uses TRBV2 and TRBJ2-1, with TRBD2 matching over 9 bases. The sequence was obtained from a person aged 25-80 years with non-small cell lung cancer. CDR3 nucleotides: TGTGCCAGCAGTGTGGCGGGAGGGAGAGGCAATGAGCAGTTCTTC. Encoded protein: CASSVAGGRGNEQFF.